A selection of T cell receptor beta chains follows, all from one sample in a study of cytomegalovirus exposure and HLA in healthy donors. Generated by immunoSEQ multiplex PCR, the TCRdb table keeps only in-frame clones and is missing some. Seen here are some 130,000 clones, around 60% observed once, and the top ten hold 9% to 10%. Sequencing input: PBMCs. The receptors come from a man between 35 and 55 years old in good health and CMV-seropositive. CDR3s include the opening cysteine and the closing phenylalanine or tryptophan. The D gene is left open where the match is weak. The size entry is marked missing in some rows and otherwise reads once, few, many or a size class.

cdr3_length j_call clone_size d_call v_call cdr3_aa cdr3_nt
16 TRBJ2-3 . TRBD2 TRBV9 CASSLLGGTSTDTQYF TGTGCCAGCAGCCTCCTGGGAGGGACTAGCACAGATACGCAGTATTTT
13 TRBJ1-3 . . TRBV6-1 CASSAIARNTIYF TGTGCCAGCAGTGCCATCGCTAGAAACACCATATATTTT
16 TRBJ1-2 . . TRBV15 CATSLPGHRTNYGYTF TGTGCCACCAGCCTCCCAGGCCACAGGACTAACTATGGCTACACCTTC
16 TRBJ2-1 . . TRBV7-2 CASSLYGGISYNEQFF TGTGCCAGCAGCTTATATGGCGGGATATCCTACAATGAGCAGTTCTTC
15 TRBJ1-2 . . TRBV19 CASSIEQGGGRGYTF TGTGCCAGTAGTATCGAACAGGGAGGGGGACGTGGCTACACCTTC
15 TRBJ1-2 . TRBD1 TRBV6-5 CASSLLQGGDYGYTF TGTGCCAGCAGTCTTCTGCAGGGGGGAGACTATGGCTACACCTTC
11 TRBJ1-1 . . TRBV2 CASTGDGEAFF TGTGCCAGCACGGGGGATGGCGAAGCTTTCTTT
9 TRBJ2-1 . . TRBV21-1 CASSRTPFF TGTGCCAGCAGCCGGACTCCGTTCTTC
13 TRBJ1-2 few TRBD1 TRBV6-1 CASSDWTGEGYTF TGTGCCAGCAGTGATTGGACAGGGGAAGGCTACACCTTC
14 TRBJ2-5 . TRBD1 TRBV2 CAWGTGKSQETQYF TGTGCCTGGGGGACAGGGAAATCCCAAGAGACCCAGTACTTC
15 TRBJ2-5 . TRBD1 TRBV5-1 CASSPGDRGQETQYF TGCGCCAGCAGCCCGGGGGACAGGGGACAAGAGACCCAGTACTTC
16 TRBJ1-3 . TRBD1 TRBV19 CASSTGQVLSGNTIYF TGTGCCAGTAGTACCGGACAGGTTCTCTCTGGAAACACCATATATTTT
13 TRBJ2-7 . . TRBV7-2 CASSAWGGREQYF TGTGCCAGCAGCGCCTGGGGGGGGCGCGAGCAGTACTTC
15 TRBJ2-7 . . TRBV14 CASSQETRGFNEQYF TGTGCCAGCAGCCAAGAGACCCGGGGGTTTAACGAGCAGTACTTC
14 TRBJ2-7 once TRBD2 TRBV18 CASSPRREAYEQYF TGTGCCAGCTCACCAAGGCGGGAGGCCTACGAGCAGTACTTC
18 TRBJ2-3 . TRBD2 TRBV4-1 CASSQDLLAGDRTDTQYF TGCGCCAGCAGCCAAGATTTACTAGCGGGGGATCGCACAGATACGCAGTATTTT
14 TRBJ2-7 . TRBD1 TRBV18 CASSPSTGAYEQYF TGTGCCAGCTCACCCTCTACAGGGGCCTACGAGCAGTACTTC
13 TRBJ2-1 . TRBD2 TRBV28 CASSFPVGRGPFF TGTGCCAGCAGTTTCCCCGTAGGGAGGGGTCCGTTCTTC
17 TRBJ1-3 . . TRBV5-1 CASSLGSGVSSGNTIYF TGCGCCAGCAGCTTGGGTTCCGGGGTTAGCTCTGGAAACACCATATATTTT
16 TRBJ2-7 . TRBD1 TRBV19 CASSPEPQWTGNEQYF TGTGCCAGTAGTCCCGAGCCACAATGGACAGGGAACGAGCAGTACTTC
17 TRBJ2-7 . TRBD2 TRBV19 CASSIEVSSGIIYEQYF TGTGCCAGTAGTATAGAGGTGTCTAGCGGGATCATCTACGAGCAGTACTTC
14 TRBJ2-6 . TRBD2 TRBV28 CASRTSGKRAGLTF TGTGCCAGCCGGACTAGCGGGAAACGGGCGGGCCTGACTTTC
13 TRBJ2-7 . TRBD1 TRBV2 CASRRDSEHEQYF TGTGCCAGCAGAAGGGACAGTGAGCACGAGCAGTACTTC
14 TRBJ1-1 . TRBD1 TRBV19 CASSPRQGNTEAFF TGTGCCAGTAGTCCCCGACAGGGGAATACTGAAGCTTTCTTT
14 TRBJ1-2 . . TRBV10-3 CAISGGGRGYGYTF TGTGCCATCAGTGGGGGGGGTCGGGGCTATGGCTACACCTTC
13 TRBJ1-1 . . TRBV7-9 CASSLMGGGEAFF TGTGCCAGCAGCTTAATGGGTGGCGGTGAAGCTTTCTTT
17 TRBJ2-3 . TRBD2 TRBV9 CASSASGGPTFTDTQYF TGTGCCAGCAGCGCTAGCGGGGGCCCAACCTTCACAGATACGCAGTATTTT
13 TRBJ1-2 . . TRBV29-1 CSAAGLNRYGYTF TGCAGCGCCGCAGGTCTGAATCGGTATGGCTACACCTTC
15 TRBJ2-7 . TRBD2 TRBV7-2 CASSLTSGRRDEQYF TGTGCCAGCAGTCTCACTAGCGGGAGGCGGGACGAGCAGTACTTC
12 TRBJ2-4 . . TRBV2 CASSEGGNIQYF TGTGCCAGCAGTGAAGGCGGAAACATTCAGTACTTC
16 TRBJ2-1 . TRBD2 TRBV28 CASSLYGTGGYNEQFF TGTGCCAGCAGTTTATATGGGACGGGGGGCTACAATGAGCAGTTCTTC
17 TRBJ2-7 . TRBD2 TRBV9 CASSPVRASGRGNEQYF TGTGCCAGCAGCCCAGTTAGGGCTAGCGGGAGAGGAAACGAGCAGTACTTC
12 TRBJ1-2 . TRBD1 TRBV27 CASRDRGDGYTF TGTGCCAGCAGGGACAGGGGAGATGGCTACACCTTC
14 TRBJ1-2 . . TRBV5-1 CASTPFRIQDGYTF TGCGCCAGCACTCCCTTTAGGATCCAGGATGGCTACACCTTC
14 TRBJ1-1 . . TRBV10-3 CAISVGQGNTEAFF TGTGCCATCAGTGTTGGGCAGGGGAACACTGAAGCTTTCTTT
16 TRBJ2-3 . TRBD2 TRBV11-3 CASSKGLAGSTDTQYF TGTGCCAGCAGCAAGGGACTAGCGGGTAGCACAGATACGCAGTATTTT